Each of the 25 T cell receptor beta chains below was sequenced from the same sample in a study of T-cell memory formation after mild COVID-19. One entry per CDR3 protein results from TCRdb running MiXCR on the 5' RACE reads. The table includes under 250,000 distinct CDR3 sequences, approximately 15% detected once. Sequencing was carried out using PBMCs or a T cell subset sorted from them (not recorded which). The origin of the receptors is an adult woman who had mild COVID-19 (a few samples of this study predate the infection). Cell type and time point are not known.

This clonotype was observed a handful of times. The rearrangement uses TRBV7-8 and TRBJ1-1; D remains ambiguous. The CDR3 spans 13 residues. V was clipped by 10 bases and J by 0 bases, with 12 bases between them. The germline gives CDR1 SGHVS, CDR2 FQNEAQ. CDR3 loop: CAIRTMMNTEAFF. CDR3 in DNA: TGTGCCATACGGACGATGATGAACACTGAAGCTTTCTTT.

This clonotype occurred a few times. V usage is TRBV7-6 and J usage is TRBJ2-7; perhaps TRBD1 as D (8 bases). Germline V lookup: CDR1 SGHVS, CDR2 FNYEAQ. The CDR3 runs to 14 residues. Between the trimmed V and J ends, which lost 5 bases and 6 bases, there was a span of 17 bases. CDR3 in DNA: TGTGCCAGCAGCCCCGACAGGGGAGGGGGCGAGCAGTACTTC. Translation gives CASSPDRGGGEQYF. The variable domain in full, with the rest retrieved from reference TRBV7-6 and TRBJ2-7, is GAGVSQSPRYKVTKRGQDVALRCDPISGHVSLYWYRQALGQGPEFLTYFNYEAQQDKSGLPNDRFSAERPEGSISTLTIQRTEQRDSAMYRCASSPDRGGGEQYFGPGTRLTVT.

This clonotype turned up a few times. V usage is TRBV11-3 and J usage is TRBJ2-1, with D perhaps matching TRBD2 (5 bases). Germline assignment: CDR1 SGHNT and CDR2 YENEEA. This CDR3 has 17 residues. V dropped 1 base and J dropped 0 bases, with 13 bases sitting between them. The CDR3 bases are TGTGCCAGCAGCTTAGGCCCGGGCAGCGGCTCCTACAATGAGCAGTTCTTC. This translates into CASSLGPGSGSYNEQFF.

The J gene is TRBJ2-1, the V gene TRBV6-5; D may be TRBD1 or TRBD2 (5 bases each). Germline CDR1 MNHEY, CDR2 SVGAGI. The CDR3 totals 17 residues. With 6 bases removed from V and 6 bases from J, the gap between germline ends came to 24 bases. The CDR3 sequence: CASSRSGQEPYVNEQFF. CDR3 nucleotides: TGTGCCAGCAGCCGCTCGGGGCAGGAGCCCTATGTCAATGAGCAGTTCTTC.

This chain joins TRBV5-1 and TRBJ1-1; D might be TRBD1 (6 bases). V was clipped by 5 bases and J by 0 bases, with 11 bases between them. The germline V gene has CDR1 SGHRS and CDR2 YFSETQ. The CDR3 has 14 residues. This chain's CDR3 is CASRGTNMNTEAFF. The CDR3 coding sequence is TGCGCCAGCAGAGGGACAAACATGAACACTGAAGCTTTCTTT.

This clonotype has only a few counts. J is TRBJ2-7 and V is TRBV12-3 or TRBV12-4, with 8 bases lining up with TRBD1. The V segment lost 5 bases and the J segment 5 bases; nucleotides outside the gene matches: 8. The CDR3 has 14 residues. The CDR3 DNA follows: TGTGCCAGCAGTACGCGGACAGGGCGCGACGAGCAGTACTTC. It codes for CASSTRTGRDEQYF.

The V gene is TRBV4-1, the J gene TRBJ1-1; possible D gene TRBD1, 5 bases. The CDR3 is 14 residues long. Trimming left V 2 bases short and J 1 base short, with 8 bases between. Germline CDR1 is MGHRA and CDR2 is YSYEKL. This CDR3 is CASSQSRANTEAFF. The CDR3 bases are TGCGCCAGCAGCCAATCCAGGGCGAACACTGAAGCTTTCTTT.

This clonotype occurred a few times. The rearrangement joins TRBV12-3 or TRBV12-4 to TRBJ2-7; D could derive from TRBD1 or TRBD2 (7 bases each). CDR3 length: 14 amino acids. Trimming removed 5 bases at V and 7 bases at J, with 18 bases between. CDR3 nucleotide sequence: TGTGCCAGCAGTCCAGGGGGAGGGGCGAGGGAGCAGTACTTC. This translates into CASSPGGGAREQYF.

This clonotype has only a few counts. The chain employs TRBV11-3 and TRBJ2-5; TRBD2 is a possible D gene (5 bases). The CDR3 spans 15 residues. Trimming took off 6 bases at V and 1 base at J, with 15 bases between the two ends. Germline V gene sequence: CDR1 SGHNT, CDR2 YENEEA. The CDR3 reads CASRAAMGSQETQYF. The CDR3 region has the DNA TGTGCCAGCAGAGCCGCCATGGGGAGCCAAGAGACCCAGTACTTC.

This clonotype was found a few times. The CDR3 nucleotides are TGTGCCAGTAGTATTCAACAGCCCAGCTACGAGCAGTACTTC. It encodes CASSIQQPSYEQYF. The genes are TRBV19 and TRBJ2-7; D gene uncertain. Germline V gives CDR1 LNHDA, CDR2 SQIVND (reference sequence). V lost 3 bases and J 3 bases, leaving 12 bases between the germline ends. This CDR3 spans 14 amino acids.

The gene calls are TRBV20-1 and TRBJ1-2; maybe TRBD1 (5 bases). The ends were cut back, 7 bases at V and 4 bases at J, with 13 bases in the middle. Per the germline V gene, CDR1 is DFQATT and CDR2 is SNEGSKA (reference sequence). The CDR3 runs to 12 residues. The CDR3 is CSVPAGVYGYTF. For the CDR3, the DNA is TGCAGTGTCCCGGCGGGGGTCTATGGCTACACCTTC.

J is TRBJ2-1 and V is TRBV5-4, with D hard to call. V shed 0 bases and J shed 12 bases, with 10 bases lying between them. Germline lookup yields CDR1 SGHNT and CDR2 YYREEE (reference sequence). This CDR3 has 12 residues. CDR3 residues: CASSLGKGRQFF. The CDR3 region has the DNA TGTGCCAGCAGCTTGGGCAAGGGAAGGCAGTTCTTC.

This clonotype appeared many times. The chain uses TRBV20-1 and TRBJ2-3; 9 bases fit TRBD2. The CDR3 has 14 residues. V lost 0 bases and J lost 10; bases outside the gene matches: 8. Germline CDR1 DFQATT, CDR2 SNEGSKA (reference sequence). The DNA for the CDR3 is TGCAGTGCTAGAGATACCCTAGCGGGAATTGCGCAGTATTTT. This sequence encodes CSARDTLAGIAQYF.

In this sample, this clonotype turned up a few times. A read error may account for a junction end that differs from germline. The rearrangement uses TRBV7-2 and TRBJ2-3; 11 bases align to TRBD2. This CDR3 contains 12 residues. CDR1 is SGHTA and CDR2 is FQGNSA in the germline V gene. For the CDR3, the DNA is TGTGCCAGCAGCTACACTAGCGGGAGTTCTAGTTTT. This gives the protein CASSYTSGSSSF. The full variable domain, rest sourced from reference TRBV7-2 and TRBJ2-3, is GAGVSQSPSNKVTEKGKDVELRCDPISGHTALYWYRQSLGQGLEFLIYFQGNSAPDKSGLPSDRFSAERTGGSVSTLTIQRTQQEDSAVYLCASSYTSGSSSFGPGTRLTVL.

The sample holds a few counts of this clonotype. The chain recombines TRBV9 with TRBJ2-7; unclear D gene. V was clipped by 0 bases and J by 0 bases, with 10 bases between them. Germline loops: CDR1 SGDLS, CDR2 YYNGEE. This CDR3 contains 15 residues. CDR3 bases: TGTGCCAGCAGCGTAGGAGGTGCCGCCTCCTACGAGCAGTACTTC. Translation: CASSVGGAASYEQYF. The variable domain in full, with the rest retrieved from reference TRBV9 and TRBJ2-7, is DSGVTQTPKHLITATGQRVTLRCSPRSGDLSVYWYQQSLDQGLQFLIQYYNGEERAKGNILERFSAQQFPDLHSELNLSSLELGDSALYFCASSVGGAASYEQYFGPGTRLTVT.

This clonotype was seen a few times. V and J are TRBV24-1 and TRBJ1-1, with D possibly being TRBD1 (6 bases). The V end was cut by 0 bases, the J end by 11 bases, with 9 bases between. The CDR3 is made up of 12 amino acids. Germline values: CDR1 KGHDR, CDR2 SFDVKD. CDR3 region: CATSDLPGAAFF. The DNA for the CDR3 is TGTGCCACCAGTGATTTGCCAGGGGCGGCTTTCTTT.

CDR3 region: CASSLVTASGYTGELFF. The CDR3 DNA follows: TGTGCCAGCAGTTTAGTGACGGCTAGCGGATACACCGGGGAGCTGTTTTTT. The genes are TRBV12-3 or TRBV12-4 and TRBJ2-2; 7 bases agree with TRBD2. With V trimmed by 1 base and J by 3 bases, 8 bases remained unmatched. The CDR3 consists of 17 residues.

The genes are TRBV5-1 and TRBJ2-3; TRBD1 agrees at 8 bases. This CDR3 comprises 14 residues. Germline values: CDR1 SGHRS, CDR2 YFSETQ. V shed 4 bases, J shed 5 bases, and the junction held 6 bases outside the gene matches. The CDR3 region is CASSRDRGVDTQYF. As DNA, the CDR3 is TGCGCCAGCAGCCGCGACAGGGGAGTAGATACGCAGTATTTT. The entire variable domain, with the rest obtained from reference TRBV5-1 and TRBJ2-3, is as follows: KAGVTQTPRYLIKTRGQQVTLSCSPISGHRSVSWYQQTPGQGLQFLFEYFSETQRNKGNFPGRFSGRQFSNSRSEMNVSTLELGDSALYLCASSRDRGVDTQYFGPGTRLTVL.

This clonotype was observed a handful of times. This chain joins TRBV11-2 and TRBJ2-7; the match to TRBD1 covers 7 bases. The CDR3 loop spans 15 amino acids. V trimming: 5 bases; J trimming: 2 bases; junction bases outside the gene matches: 9. In germline, CDR1 is SGHAT, CDR2 FQNNGV. The CDR3 sequence is CASSPYDRVPYEQYF. The CDR3, as DNA: TGTGCCAGCAGCCCTTATGACAGGGTGCCCTACGAGCAGTACTTC.

This chain joins TRBV5-1 and TRBJ2-3; 11 positions match TRBD2. The CDR3 length is 17 residues. Germline trimming cut 4 bases from V and 2 bases from J; bases unmatched to any gene: 9. Germline CDR1 and CDR2: SGHRS and YFSETQ. CDR3 loop: CASSIPGTSGPTDTQYF. CDR3 sequence (DNA): TGCGCCAGCAGCATCCCCGGGACTAGCGGACCCACAGATACGCAGTATTTT.

Ten or more counts support this clonotype. The V gene is TRBV11-2, the J gene TRBJ2-3; D is ambiguous. Trimming pared 1 base from V and 4 bases from J, leaving 9 bases between. This CDR3 is built from 14 residues. Germline V lookup: CDR1 SGHAT, CDR2 FQNNGV. CDR3 amino acids: CASSLGGRADTQYF. The DNA for the CDR3 is TGTGCCAGCAGCTTAGGGGGTAGGGCAGATACGCAGTATTTT. Full variable domain (missing parts from reference TRBV11-2 and TRBJ2-3): EAGVAQSPRYKIIEKRQSVAFWCNPISGHATLYWYQQILGQGPKLLIQFQNNGVVDDSQLPKDRFSAERLKGVDSTLKIQPAKLEDSAVYLCASSLGGRADTQYFGPGTRLTVL.

Ten or more counts support this clonotype. This chain connects TRBV7-2 to TRBJ2-5; TRBD2 matches at 7 bases. The CDR3 totals 14 residues. Germline loops: CDR1 SGHTA, CDR2 FQGNSA. After removal of 5 bases from V and 5 bases from J, the junction contained 8 bases not matched to a gene. This chain's CDR3 is CASSKDPGGETQYF. Here the CDR3 DNA reads TGTGCCAGCAGCAAAGACCCCGGGGGGGAGACCCAGTACTTC.

This chain uses TRBV27 with TRBJ2-1; unclear D gene. Between the trimmed V and J ends, which lost 6 bases and 3 bases, there was a span of 12 bases. This CDR3 contains 14 residues. Per germline, CDR1 MNHEY and CDR2 SMNVEV (reference sequence). The CDR3 reads CASSPRVGYNEQFF. CDR3 sequence (DNA): TGTGCCAGCAGCCCCCGAGTAGGCTACAATGAGCAGTTCTTC.

This clonotype was seen ten or more times. The genes are TRBV7-9 and TRBJ1-2; D gene unclear. With 3 bases removed from V and 0 bases from J, the gap between germline ends came to 5 bases. This CDR3 region has 13 residues. The germline CDR1 and CDR2 sequences are SEHNR and FQNEAQ (reference sequence). In DNA form, the CDR3 reads TGTGCCAGCAGCTTCGAGGCTAACTATGGCTACACCTTC. It translates to CASSFEANYGYTF.

This clonotype occurred a few times. The genes are TRBV9 and TRBJ1-3; TRBD1 matches 9 bases. The CDR3 runs to 18 residues. The germline CDR1 and CDR2 sequences are SGDLS and YYNGEE. Losses at the gene ends were 4 bases for V and 4 bases for J; bases not matched to a gene: 15. CDR3 DNA sequence: TGTGCCAGCAGCCTATCGCCGGGACAGGGAGAAGGGGGAAACACCATATATTTT. Encoded protein: CASSLSPGQGEGGNTIYF.